This T cell receptor beta chain was profiled in a study of blood T cell repertoires in COVID-19. Study-wide context: Nucleic acid was either cDNA or gDNA, and it came from T cells, B-cell-depleted T cells, or PBMCs.

With 5 bases clipped from V and 5 bases from J, the junction kept 5 bases outside the gene matches. Germline V gene data show CDR1 as SSHAT and CDR2 as FNYEAQ (reference sequence). CDR3 length: 15 amino acids. In the study's own analysis: Estimated nucleated cell counts came from reference gene primer amplification. Produced via immunoSEQ multiplex PCR; TCRdb's table is partial and in-frame only. V, J and clone size are taken as reported in that table, and D and trimming were inferred from the DNA itself. The sample lists about 430,000 clones, 70% to 90% seen once, with roughly 1.4% in the top ten. Clinical histories supplied by participants themselves formed the basis of cohort assignment.

The gene calls are TRBV7-7 and TRBJ2-2; 10 bases map to TRBD1. Input material: PBMCs or T cells enriched from blood (not recorded which). The clonotype originates from a woman aged 18-29 years who had been exposed to COVID-19. CDR3 coding DNA: TGTGCCAGCAGCCGACAGGGGGCGAGTACCGGGGAGCTGTTTTTT. Translating it yields CASSRQGASTGELFF. Drawing the rest from reference TRBV7-7 and TRBJ2-2, the complete variable domain is GAGVSQSPRYKVTKRGQDVTLRCDPISSHATLYWYQQALGQGPEFLTYFNYEAQPDKSGLPSDRFSAERPEGSISTLTIQRTEQRDSAMYRCASSRQGASTGELFFGEGSRLTVL.